The subject of this entry is one TCR beta chain. This clone was observed a few times. Its antigen target is currently unknown. Base qualities are not provided; no much larger clone lies one nucleotide away. The source of the sample is a study of cytomegalovirus exposure and HLA in healthy donors (dated by TCRdb to about 2017). Background for the entire study: An earlier analysis of 587 of the donors reported 250 to 300 Gb of sequence data and about 100 million unique TCR beta sequences from 190 million or so T cells. About 300 gigabases of sequencing data and 78 million or so unique TCR sequences were included in an early release covering around 600 HLA-typed donors. The genetic ancestry cluster associated with self-reported Caucasian donors included about 81% of the roughly 400 genotyped donors. The aim of the study was to test whether cataloging public T cell receptors could identify signatures of past pathogen exposure. The study profiled the T cell repertoires of hundreds of subjects by immunosequencing and related them to cytomegalovirus serostatus. In addition to the first cohort of 666 subjects, a separate validation cohort of under 150 different subjects was used. To predict cytomegalovirus infection status, the study brought together high-throughput TCR immunosequencing, statistical association of individual TCRs with disease status, and machine learning. To study patterns of TCR occurrence, a later analysis re-analyzed previously published TCR beta repertoires from under 750 donors and added high-resolution HLA genotyping. Rather than using new phenotypic data, the later analysis identified candidate immune exposures from TCR beta sequences and from how often those sequences occurred across donors. To decide whether each TCR beta V gene segment behaved as functional or pseudogenic, an earlier analysis of nearly 600 of the donors relied on high-throughput TCR beta sequencing. Donor age, sex, ethnicity and CMV serostatus were compiled together with the repertoire data. Genome-wide SNP genotypes for about 65% of the roughly 670 donors were used in a later genetic analysis, which treated that subset as a discovery cohort. Every repertoire in the discovery cohort had been generated on one and the same sequencing platform. HLA typing covered class I and class II loci at four-digit resolution. The number of typed donors differed by locus: about 620-640 for A, B, C, DRB1 and DQB1; 500 to 550 for DQA1; approximately 600 for DPA1; and about 450 for DPB1. A handful of DR-DQ haplotypes were handled as single units for association and clustering because linkage in the cohort was strong. On average, 235,054 unique TCR beta nucleotide sequences were sequenced per donor among a few hundred genotyped donors of the cohort, with around 19% of those sequences being non-productive.

Library preparation was by the immunoSEQ multiplex PCR assay. A mixture of 60 forward primers for TCR Vbeta segments and 13 reverse primers for TCR Jbeta segments was used in the multiplex PCR. The CDR3 region of rearranged TCR beta genes was amplified from genomic DNA by a multiplex PCR assay. The Illumina HiSeq System was used to sequence the amplified TCR beta libraries as 87-base-pair reads. As for how the authors treated the data: A later analysis tallied about 77 million unique TCR beta chains across the 666 repertoires, and 10 million to 11 million of those chains were shared by two or more donors. Raw reads were error-corrected and collapsed into unique sequences by a nearest-neighbor algorithm in which closely related sequences were merged to remove PCR and sequencing errors. V, D and J gene segments were assigned by aligning CDR3 sequences to IMGT reference sequences. For a sequence to be retained, at least a six-nucleotide match to both a V gene segment and a J gene segment was required. Rearrangements were called productive when the CDR3 lacked stop codons and stayed in frame with V and J; all others were non-productive. CDR3 was defined according to IMGT convention as the region running from the second conserved V-encoded cysteine to the conserved J-encoded phenylalanine. In an earlier analysis of around 640 of the donors, sequences lacking an unambiguous match to a single V gene segment were excluded. An earlier analysis of a few hundred of the donors classified V segments as functional when productive rearrangements were above 56.7% and as segregating when the standard deviation between donors was above 5%. A statistical classification framework was built for diagnosing cytomegalovirus status from the catalog of TCR beta chain sequences. V and J gene assignment, in a later analysis, came from comparing TCR nucleotide sequences with IMGT/GENE-DB human TR gene sequences. A later analysis assigned CDR3 sequences and most-parsimonious VDJ recombination scenarios with the TCRdist pipeline. In a later analysis, each TCR beta chain was defined by its CDR3 amino acid sequence together with its V-gene family, and reads without a unique V-gene family were excluded. A later analysis removed 500 to 600 highly shared, low-generation-probability nucleotide sequences to deal with suspected cross-contamination and a sequencing artifact. A later analysis calculated a clonal expansion index for each public chain from normalized within-repertoire ranks of inferred template counts. In a later analysis, generation probabilities were computed with a VDJ recombination model fitted to out-of-frame rearrangements, and the resulting probabilities were checked against IGoR. In a later analysis, TCR-TCR, TCR-HLA and TCR-CMV co-occurrence was scored with hypergeometric tests, and a repertoire-size bias correction was applied to TCR pairs. A later analysis estimated false discovery rates by permuting HLA or CMV assignments 20 times. In a later analysis, co-occurring TCRs were grouped using DBSCAN, and TCRdist sequence similarity was added for clustering within HLA-allele-positive subsets. For co-occurrence clustering, repertoires with fewer than 30,000 or more than 120,000 public chains were excluded, along with several repertoires with anomalous nucleotide sharing. Here the immuneACCESS table is served through TCRdb, limited to in-frame sequences with V and J called. Missing clones are a known gap in these copies; in checked studies unresolved V genes cover under half, and the rest lacks a known reason. V and J calls and clone size come straight from that table; D and trimming were deduced from the DNA. The sample table holds some 150,000 clones, of which roughly 80% were seen once. The ten largest clones take up about 8.3% of the sample.

What the research found in general, with its limitations: V-gene and J-gene trimming of TCR beta chains was associated with a missense DCLRE1C variant in a later genetic analysis, and the association was replicated in an independent cohort. According to the authors, the approach could potentially be generalized to other disease states and immunological phenotypes. A group of highly shared sequence variants was considered likely to be a technical artifact of the sequencing pipeline. Because HLA typing was unavailable for some donors at each locus, only the typed subset was used in association tests. Most CMV-associated TCR beta chains appeared to be HLA-restricted in a later analysis, and the HLA associations seemed to be driven largely by CMV exposure. A further reported finding was that TCR beta sequences accurately predicted the HLA-A and HLA-B alleles for most subjects in the first cohort. Over 15 rarely observed V segments, including chromosome 9 orphons, were excluded from the earlier analysis of a few hundred of the donors because counts were too low. This cohort had only TCR beta chains sequenced, and the lack of alpha or paired-chain data limited which features could be detected. The classifier was reported to diagnose cytomegalovirus status with high specificity and sensitivity in both the original and validation cohorts. The only immune exposure information available for the cohort was CMV serostatus. In a later analysis, some 18,000 TCR beta sequences were associated with specific HLA alleles at a false discovery rate of 0.05. In vitro tests confirmed that three of the cytomegalovirus-associated TCR beta chains recognize cytomegalovirus antigens. In an earlier analysis of approximately 600 of the donors, most TCR beta V segments were observed in productive rearrangements about 90% or about 30% of the time, broadly matching IMGT annotations. Strong co-occurrence of HLA alleles, especially DR and DQ, made assigning TCR associations to individual alleles difficult. Most TCR sequences were seen in very few donors, while some public TCRs were found in many individuals. A later analysis reported that several top co-occurrence clusters appeared linked to parvovirus B19, influenza, CMV and Epstein-Barr virus. The study gave a list of 150 to 200 TCR beta chains associated with cytomegalovirus. Some IMGT-functional V segments, including TRBV6-2 and TRBV6-3, could not be told apart with the 87-base-pair reads, so those segments were excluded. The presence/absence analyses assumed that sequencing depth was roughly uniform across donors, and that assumption may not be true. Compared with the approximately 720-donor mean, donors in an Asian-associated ancestry cluster had fewer N-insertions in productive TCRs, according to a later genetic analysis. In a later analysis, HLA-associated TCR beta chains showed more clonal expansion and lower generation probabilities than non-associated chains that were equally common. Linkage disequilibrium might explain the correlated functional status among segregating V segments, but an unknown experimental factor could not be ruled out. In a later analysis, the rate of TCR association differed among HLA loci, with DRB1 alleles having the most associated TCRs and HLA-C alleles having the fewest.

The CDR1 and CDR2 encoded by the germline V gene are MDHEN and SYDVKM. Reading from cysteine to phenylalanine, the CDR3 counts 14 amino acids. The sequence is cut down to CDR3 DNA, 42 bases in frame from base 1. Trimming takes 5 bases from V and 3 bases from J, and the germline ends sit 14 bases apart. The cohort was made up of under 800 healthy bone marrow donors. Cohort members were all nominally healthy when sampled, although unrecorded immune exposures were likely present. The donor tested CMV seropositive and was one of the 289 seropositive cohort members. A peripheral blood sample was provided by each donor, and peripheral blood mononuclear cells were used for TCR beta sequencing. The Qiagen DNeasy Blood Extraction Kit was used to extract genomic DNA from the blood cell samples.

The receptor comes from a man aged 25 to 40 in good health and CMV-seropositive. Sequencing was carried out using PBMCs. This chain is built from TRBV28 and TRBJ2-7, with the D gene uncertain. Here the CDR3 is given as CASSLLEKNYEQYF. The nucleotide sequence reads as follows: TGTGCCAGCAGTCTCCTCGAGAAAAACTACGAGCAGTACTTC.